The subject of this entry is one T cell receptor (beta chain). Trimming took 8 bases from V and 5 from J, leaving 15 bases between them. Germline V gives CDR1 MNHEY, CDR2 SVGAGI. CDR3 length: 13 amino acids. The data were taken from a study of technical replicates of blood from a handful of donors. Clones were sequenced by immunoSEQ multiplex PCR, and TCRdb holds only the in-frame ones, with some missing. The repertoire holds roughly 85,000 clones, with 94% as singletons. The sequence derives from a human donor in good health. The material sequenced was T cells isolated from PBMCs. The chain carries TRBV6-5 and TRBJ2-5, with a tentative D call TRBD1 (6 bases). CDR3 DNA sequence: TGTGCCAGCCGGCAGGGGACGATGGAGACCCAGTACTTC. Protein sequence: CASRQGTMETQYF.